In its sample, the clone carrying this T cell receptor (beta chain) was seen once. These data originate in a study of blood T cells in healthy people across ages. A second roughly 6 to 12 cycle PCR used barcoded and J-beta primers. In TCRdb, the 5' RACE reads were re-called with MiXCR into one record per CDR3 protein. The data contain more than 500,000 distinct CDR3 sequences, about 26% of them singletons. The CDR3 is 18 amino acids. Trimming removed 6 bases from V and 4 bases from J; junction bases left unmatched: 16. In addition, the sample was reused for a study of T cells of mothers and their children. As that study records: Donors were three healthy Caucasian mothers and their six children. Reads obtained per mother exceeded 9 million TCR beta CDR3 reads, with roughly 3 million obtained per child. It was related mother-child pairs that showed slightly higher overlap than unrelated pairs, without reaching significance.

Sequencing used blood. The TCR sequence derives from a boy between 2 and 10 years old in good health. The V gene is TRBV12-3 or TRBV12-4, the J gene TRBJ2-3; TRBD2 agrees at 10 bases. The CDR3 coding sequence is TGTGCCAGCAGCTCCCCCGCCCCAGCGGGGGGGAGCGCAGATACGCAGTATTTT. Translation gives CASSSPAPAGGSADTQYF.